A selection of T cell receptor beta chains follows, all from one sample in a study of shared clonotypes between healthy human individuals. Sequencing was performed with immunoSEQ multiplex PCR; in TCRdb, only in-frame clones are kept and a portion is missing. The top ten clones hold 0.85% to 1.3% of a sample with millions of clones, over 85% of them seen once. The sequencing input was naive CD8+ T cells sorted from blood. These receptors came from a man between 18 and 29 years old in good health. CDR3s include the opening cysteine and the closing phenylalanine or tryptophan. The order of the fields is J gene, D gene, clone size, V gene, CDR3 DNA, CDR3 protein. The D gene is left open where the match is weak. A clone size is listed for some rows: how often the clone was seen (once, few, many), or a class if it is expanded.

TRBJ1-1,NA,few,TRBV28,TGTGCCAGCAGTTCCAGTAACACTGAAGCTTTCTTT,CASSSSNTEAFF
TRBJ2-5,TRBD2,NA,TRBV19,TGTGCCAGTAGTATAGGACTAGCGGGGCAAGAGACCCAGTACTTC,CASSIGLAGQETQYF
TRBJ2-7,TRBD1,NA,TRBV13,TGTGCCAGCAGCCGCCCCGGACAGGGGCTCTACGAGCAGTACTTC,CASSRPGQGLYEQYF
TRBJ1-1,NA,NA,TRBV11-2,TGTGCCAGCAGCTTAGTCAATTCCCCCCGGCCGGGTGCTTTCTTT,CASSLVNSPRPGAFF
TRBJ1-3,NA,NA,TRBV10-2,TGCGCCAGCAGTGAGCAGTTCGGGACCAAAAACACCATATATTTT,CASSEQFGTKNTIYF
TRBJ2-1,NA,NA,TRBV10-2,TGCGCCAGCAGTGACCGCAGCGAGGATGAGCAGTTCTTC,CASSDRSEDEQFF
TRBJ2-7,NA,NA,TRBV19,TGTGCCAGTAGTATGGAAGGGGGCTACGAGCAGTACTTC,CASSMEGGYEQYF
TRBJ1-1,NA,NA,TRBV5-4,TGTGCCACCAGCTCCCTTGGGGAGAACACTGAAGCTTTCTTT,CATSSLGENTEAFF
TRBJ1-1,NA,NA,TRBV5-4,TGTGCCAGCAGCGAGGACGGGCAGAACACTGAAGCTTTCTTT,CASSEDGQNTEAFF
TRBJ1-2,TRBD1,NA,TRBV14,TGTGCCAGCAGCCAAGTGACAGGGGACAGATATGGCTACACCTTC,CASSQVTGDRYGYTF
TRBJ2-5,NA,NA,TRBV7-9,TGTGCCAGCAAACTACAAGGGGCCGAAGAGACCCAGTACTTC,CASKLQGAEETQYF
TRBJ2-5,NA,once,TRBV7-8,TGTGCCAGCAGTCAGACTACAGAGACCCAGTACTTC,CASSQTTETQYF
TRBJ2-7,NA,NA,TRBV15,TGTGCCACCAGCAGCCCCGAACAGGGACAATACGAGCAGTACTTC,CATSSPEQGQYEQYF
TRBJ2-3,NA,NA,TRBV19,TGTGCCAGTAGTATGGGATTGACAGATACGCAGTATTTT,CASSMGLTDTQYF
TRBJ2-7,TRBD1,NA,TRBV4-1,TGCGCCAGCAGCCAAGATCCTGGGACAGGGATTTACGAGCAGTACTTC,CASSQDPGTGIYEQYF
TRBJ1-3,TRBD1,NA,TRBV7-9,TGTGCCAGCAGCCAGGGACAGACGAGCTCTGGAAACACCATATATTTT,CASSQGQTSSGNTIYF
TRBJ2-5,TRBD2,NA,TRBV10-2,TGCGCCAGCAGTATGGAGGGGACTAGCGGGGAGACCCAGTACTTC,CASSMEGTSGETQYF
TRBJ1-1,TRBD1,NA,TRBV28,TGTGCCAGCAGCCCAACCCGAGGACAGGGGCCCCAGGCTTTCTTT,CASSPTRGQGPQAFF
TRBJ1-4,TRBD1,NA,TRBV6-1,TGTGCCAGCGGGGACAGGGCCAATGAAAAACTGTTTTTT,CASGDRANEKLFF
TRBJ2-1,TRBD2,NA,TRBV19,TGTGCCAGTAGTATTAGCGGGGGGGCCGAAGGGGTTGAGCAGTTCTTC,CASSISGGAEGVEQFF